This TCR beta chain was recovered during a study of OX40 agonist ivuxolimab in advanced cancers. Study results and caveats: People who partly responded at 0.1-3.0 mg/kg had some of the least clonal expansion seen.

CDR1 is SGHTA and CDR2 is FQGTGA in the germline V gene. There are 16 residues in the CDR3. V was cut by 1 base and J by 6 bases, with 15 bases left in between. The table came from immunoSEQ multiplex PCR; TCRdb's copy has only in-frame clones and leaves some out. The repertoire holds approximately 59,000 clones, approximately 86% seen once, with about 0.76% in the top ten. Concerning this clone itself: The antigen remains unidentified.

Sample: CD4+ or CD8+ T cells sorted from blood, taken in a trial of the OX40 agonist ivuxolimab. This receptor was identified in an adult with an advanced solid tumor such as melanoma, head and neck, liver or kidney cancer. The gene calls are TRBV7-3 and TRBJ2-2; D is uncertain. CDR3 sequence (DNA): TGTGCCAGCAGCTTAATTCCCCTCCCTAACGCCGGGGAGCTGTTTTTT. Translated: CASSLIPLPNAGELFF.